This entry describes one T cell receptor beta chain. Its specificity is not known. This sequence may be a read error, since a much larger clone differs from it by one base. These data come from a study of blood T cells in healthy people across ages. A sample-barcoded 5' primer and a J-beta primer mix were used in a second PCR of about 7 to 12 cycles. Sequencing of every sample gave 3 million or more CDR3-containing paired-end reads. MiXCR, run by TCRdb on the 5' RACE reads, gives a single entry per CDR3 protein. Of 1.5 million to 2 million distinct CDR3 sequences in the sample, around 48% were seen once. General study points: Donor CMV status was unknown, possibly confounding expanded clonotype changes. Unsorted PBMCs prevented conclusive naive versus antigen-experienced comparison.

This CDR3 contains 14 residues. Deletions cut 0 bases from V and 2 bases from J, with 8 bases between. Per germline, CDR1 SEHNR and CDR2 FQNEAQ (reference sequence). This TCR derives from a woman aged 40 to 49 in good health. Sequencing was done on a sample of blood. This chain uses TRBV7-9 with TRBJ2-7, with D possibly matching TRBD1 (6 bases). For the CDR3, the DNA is TGTGCCAGCAGCTTAGCCCGGGACACCTACGAGCAGTACTTC. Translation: CASSLARDTYEQYF.